A single sample gave rise to the 28 T cell receptor beta chains below, sequenced in a study of response to subunit inactivated influenza vaccine. TCRdb reprocessed the RT-PCR reads with MiXCR, giving one entry per CDR3 protein. The data contain fewer than 700,000 distinct CDR3 sequences, 10% to 15% of them singletons. The specimen comprised PBMCs from blood, sampled 40 to 50 days after vaccination. Every receptor here comes from a man aged 45-65 years who received an inactivated influenza vaccine.

V is TRBV12-3 or TRBV12-4 and J is TRBJ2-1, with 11 bases identical to TRBD2. The length of the CDR3 is 18 residues. The CDR3 here is CTLSFSGTSGASYNEQFF. The CDR3 coding sequence is TGTACCCTCAGTTTTTCCGGGACTAGCGGAGCCTCCTACAATGAGCAGTTCTTC.

In this sample, this clonotype turned up many times. The chain employs TRBV5-1 and TRBJ2-3; TRBD1 agrees at 7 bases. The CDR3 covers 14 residues. Germline V gives CDR1 SGHRS, CDR2 YFSETQ. Unmatched junction bases numbered 8, after V lost 6 bases and J lost 4 bases. As DNA, the CDR3 is TGCGCCAGCATGGCGACAGGGTTTCCAGATACGCAGTATTTT. Translating gives CASMATGFPDTQYF. Drawing the rest from reference TRBV5-1 and TRBJ2-3, the complete variable domain is KAGVTQTPRYLIKTRGQQVTLSCSPISGHRSVSWYQQTPGQGLQFLFEYFSETQRNKGNFPGRFSGRQFSNSRSEMNVSTLELGDSALYLCASMATGFPDTQYFGPGTRLTVL.

CDR3 amino acids: CASSSRLARGPGEQYF. The DNA for the CDR3 is TGTGCCAGCAGTTCACGACTAGCGAGGGGGCCGGGCGAGCAGTACTTC. The V gene is TRBV6-5, the J gene TRBJ2-7, with a possible D match to TRBD2 (8 bases). Germline loops: CDR1 MNHEY, CDR2 SVGAGI. V was shortened by 4 bases and J by 6 bases, with 22 bases between the two germline ends. The CDR3 sequence is 16 residues long.

The sample holds many counts of this clonotype. The chain recombines TRBV12-3 or TRBV12-4 with TRBJ1-1, with D tentatively TRBD1 (5 bases). V lost 8 bases and J 1 base, leaving 11 bases between the germline ends. CDR3 length: 13 amino acids. The DNA of the CDR3 is TGTGCCAGCCGGAGGACACCGAACACTGAAGCTTTCTTT. Translating gives CASRRTPNTEAFF.

The rearrangement links TRBV7-3 to TRBJ2-3; 7 bases are a match to TRBD2. Germline CDR1 and CDR2: SGHTA and FQGTGA. The CDR3 contains 15 residues. V trimming: 1 base; J trimming: 5 bases; junction bases outside the gene matches: 6. CDR3: CASSLIRAGLDTQYF. The CDR3 DNA is TGTGCCAGCAGCTTAATTAGAGCGGGGCTAGATACGCAGTATTTT.

This clonotype was observed at least ten times. V usage is TRBV7-9 and J usage is TRBJ1-2; D is uncertain. The CDR3 runs 13 residues. V dropped 2 bases and J dropped 6 bases, with 10 bases sitting between them. Germline assignment: CDR1 SEHNR and CDR2 FQNEAQ (reference sequence). The CDR3 coding sequence is TGTGCCAGCAGCTTACCCCGAAGGGATGGCTACACCTTC. The encoded protein is CASSLPRRDGYTF.

This clonotype has at least ten counts. This chain joins TRBV29-1 and TRBJ2-1; D remains ambiguous. Germline V gene sequence: CDR1 SQVTM, CDR2 ANQGSEA. This CDR3 region has 14 residues. The V gene lost 6 bases and the J gene lost 8 bases, with 20 bases spanning the gap. The CDR3 loop is CSVATPGLVHEQFF. In nucleotides, the CDR3 is TGCAGCGTAGCTACCCCGGGCCTAGTCCATGAGCAGTTCTTC.

The chain employs TRBV11-2 and TRBJ2-7; D gene unclear. Between the trimmed V and J ends, which lost 2 bases and 0 bases, there was a span of 11 bases. The length of the CDR3 is 15 residues. CDR1 is SGHAT and CDR2 is FQNNGV in the germline V gene. The CDR3, as DNA: TGTGCCAGCAGCTTAATTTTTGTGGGCTCCTACGAGCAGTACTTC. It translates to CASSLIFVGSYEQYF.

This clonotype was picked up a small number of times. This chain uses TRBV5-1 with TRBJ2-1; 13 bases fit TRBD2. The V gene's germline CDR1 is SGHRS and CDR2 YFSETQ. The V segment lost 5 bases and the J segment 6 bases; nucleotides outside the gene matches: 8. The CDR3 is 16 amino acids. This chain's CDR3 is CASSQTGTSGANEQFF. In nucleotides, the CDR3 is TGCGCCAGCAGTCAGACCGGGACTAGCGGGGCCAATGAGCAGTTCTTC.

This clonotype was observed a handful of times. The V gene is TRBV7-2, the J gene TRBJ2-5, with a possible D match to TRBD2 (6 bases). Germline V gene lookup returns CDR1 SGHTA and CDR2 FQGNSA. The V and J ends lost 6 bases and 4 bases respectively, with 12 bases between them. CDR3 size: 13 residues. For the CDR3, the DNA is TGTGCCAGCAGTCAGGAGGGCCGAGAGACCCAGTACTTC. It specifies CASSQEGRETQYF.

This clonotype was seen more than once but under ten times. This rearrangement joins TRBV20-1 to TRBJ2-5; 8 bases match TRBD2. V lost 4 bases and J lost 6; bases outside the gene matches: 10. Germline V gene sequence: CDR1 DFQATT, CDR2 SNEGSKA (reference sequence). The CDR3 extends over 14 amino acids. Written as DNA, the CDR3 is TGCAGTGCTATTTCAGAAGCGGGGGTAAAGACCCAGTACTTC. It codes for CSAISEAGVKTQYF.

As for this clonotype: Germline is not matched at one junction end, which may reflect a read error. This chain joins TRBV10-1 and TRBJ2-7; TRBD1 aligns across 9 bases. The germline V gene has CDR1 WNHNN and CDR2 SYGVQD (reference sequence). CDR3 length: 13 amino acids. Written as DNA, the CDR3 is TGCGCCAGCAGCTCGGTGCGGGACAGGGCCTATTGTTTC. It yields the protein CASSSVRDRAYCF.

This clonotype came up a few times. The rearrangement links TRBV4-2 to TRBJ2-1, with TRBD2 matching over 10 bases. CDR3 length equals 14 residues. Looked up from germline, CDR1 is LGHNA and CDR2 is YNFKEQ. V trimming: 3 bases; J trimming: 8 bases; junction bases outside the gene matches: 4. CDR3 nucleotide sequence: TGTGCCAGCAGCCAGGCAGGACTAGCGGATGAGCAGTTCTTC. Translation: CASSQAGLADEQFF.

There are many counts of this clonotype. V gene TRBV20-1 combines with J gene TRBJ2-7; the match to TRBD1 covers 9 bases. The CDR3 sequence is 15 residues long. J was trimmed by 3 bases and V by 1 base; bases with no gene match: 7. The germline V gene has CDR1 DFQATT and CDR2 SNEGSKA (reference sequence). CDR3 in amino acids: CSARVMDRGLYEQYF. The DNA of the CDR3 is TGCAGTGCTAGAGTCATGGACAGGGGACTCTACGAGCAGTACTTC.

The chain links TRBV9 to TRBJ1-1; tentative D call: TRBD1 (6 bases). Germline V CDR1 and CDR2: SGDLS, YYNGEE. The V gene lost 0 bases and the J gene lost 5 bases, with 20 bases spanning the gap. The CDR3 has 17 amino acids. The CDR3 DNA is TGTGCCAGCAGCGTAGGTCCAGGGGCGACTATGGGGACTGAAGCTTTCTTT. Translated, it gives CASSVGPGATMGTEAFF. Filled out from reference TRBV9 and TRBJ1-1, the complete variable domain reads DSGVTQTPKHLITATGQRVTLRCSPRSGDLSVYWYQQSLDQGLQFLIQYYNGEERAKGNILERFSAQQFPDLHSELNLSSLELGDSALYFCASSVGPGATMGTEAFFGQGTRLTVV.

This rearrangement joins TRBV12-3 or TRBV12-4 to TRBJ1-1; TRBD1 might be the D (6 bases). The CDR3 is 12 residues long. Deletions cut 5 bases from V and 11 bases from J, with 15 bases between. The CDR3 region has the DNA TGTGCCAGCAGTAGGACAGTGTCGGTGGCTTTCTTT. Translated, it gives CASSRTVSVAFF.

CDR3 coding DNA: TGTGCCAGCAGCTCGACTAGCGGCCCCGGGGAGCTGTTTTTT. This gives the protein CASSSTSGPGELFF. The V call is TRBV7-2, the J call TRBJ2-2; 9 bases agree with TRBD2. Trimming at V came to 4 bases and at J to 6 bases, leaving 3 bases not matched to a gene. Germline CDR1 SGHTA, CDR2 FQGNSA. The CDR3 consists of 14 residues. Together with reference TRBV7-2 and TRBJ2-2, the CDR3 gives the full variable domain: GAGVSQSPSNKVTEKGKDVELRCDPISGHTALYWYRQSLGQGLEFLIYFQGNSAPDKSGLPSDRFSAERTGGSVSTLTIQRTQQEDSAVYLCASSSTSGPGELFFGEGSRLTVL.

There are a few counts of this clonotype. The rearrangement links TRBV6-2 or TRBV6-3 to TRBJ2-2, with TRBD2 as a possible D gene (6 bases). This CDR3 has 17 residues. In germline, CDR1 is MNHEY, CDR2 SVGEGT. The ends were cut back, 5 bases at V and 6 bases at J, with 22 bases in the middle. The CDR3 DNA follows: TGTGCCAGCAGTCATCAGCGGGTAGCGGCGATACCCGGGGAGCTGTTTTTT. This sequence encodes CASSHQRVAAIPGELFF.

The sample holds a few counts of this clonotype. The rearrangement uses TRBV24-1 and TRBJ1-2; D is unresolved. This CDR3 has 14 amino acids. CDR1 and CDR2 (germline): KGHDR, SFDVKD. V lost 3 bases and J 3 bases, leaving 10 bases between the germline ends. Written as DNA, the CDR3 is TGTGCCACCAGTGATACATTGGGTGACTATGGCTACACCTTC. This sequence encodes CATSDTLGDYGYTF.

This clonotype was seen ten or more times. The chain carries TRBV29-1 and TRBJ1-5, with 9 nucleotides matching TRBD1. The CDR3 sequence is 16 residues long. Looked up from germline, CDR1 is SQVTM and CDR2 is ANQGSEA. The V segment lost 2 bases and the J segment 3 bases; nucleotides outside the gene matches: 8. CDR3 DNA sequence: TGCAGCGTTGAATTCAACACAGGGGGCTACAATCAGCCCCAGCATTTT. As protein: CSVEFNTGGYNQPQHF. Variable domain in full (rest from reference TRBV29-1 and TRBJ1-5): SAVISQKPSRDICQRGTSLTIQCQVDSQVTMMFWYRQQPGQSLTLIATANQGSEATYESGFVIDKFPISRPNLTFSTLTVSNMSPEDSSIYLCSVEFNTGGYNQPQHFGDGTRLSIL.

Ten or more counts support this clonotype. Written as DNA, the CDR3 is TGTGCCAGCACCCTTAGCGGGGGGCGATACAATGAGCAGTTCTTC. Protein sequence: CASTLSGGRYNEQFF. This chain uses TRBV12-3 or TRBV12-4 with TRBJ2-1; 10 bases match TRBD2. V lost 7 bases and J lost 4; bases outside the gene matches: 7. The CDR3 is made up of 15 amino acids.

Ten or more counts support this clonotype. The chain employs TRBV12-3 or TRBV12-4 and TRBJ2-7; D call uncertain. The CDR3 contains 13 residues. V lost 6 bases to trimming and J lost 0 bases, with 9 bases between them. CDR3 sequence: CASSFQSSYEQYF. CDR3 nucleotides: TGTGCCAGCAGCTTCCAAAGCTCCTACGAGCAGTACTTC.

This clonotype was detected only once. This rearrangement joins TRBV20-1 to TRBJ2-3; unclear D gene. Trimming took 6 bases from V and 2 from J, leaving 18 bases between them. CDR3 length: 15 residues. From germline, CDR1 is DFQATT and CDR2 SNEGSKA (reference sequence). CDR3 protein: CSARLRAENTDTQYF. CDR3 DNA: TGCAGTGCCAGGCTCCGGGCCGAGAACACAGATACGCAGTATTTT.

The table lists this clonotype with a few counts. The chain has TRBV9 and TRBJ2-1; 7 bases are a match to TRBD2. J gave up 0 bases and V 4 bases, and 7 bases lay outside the gene matches. This CDR3 has 16 amino acids. CDR1 and CDR2 (germline): SGDLS, YYNGEE. This CDR3 reads CASSIPLADSYNEQFF. CDR3 sequence (DNA): TGTGCCAGCAGCATTCCCCTAGCGGACTCCTACAATGAGCAGTTCTTC. Drawing the rest from reference TRBV9 and TRBJ2-1, the complete variable domain is DSGVTQTPKHLITATGQRVTLRCSPRSGDLSVYWYQQSLDQGLQFLIQYYNGEERAKGNILERFSAQQFPDLHSELNLSSLELGDSALYFCASSIPLADSYNEQFFGPGTRLTVL.

The rearrangement joins TRBV11-2 to TRBJ2-3, with TRBD2 identical over 8 bases. The V gene's germline CDR1 is SGHAT and CDR2 FQNNGV. V was clipped by 5 bases and J by 2 bases; unmatched bases: 6. The CDR3 is made up of 15 amino acids. CDR3 protein: CASSASGGDTDTQYF. For the CDR3, the DNA is TGTGCCAGCAGCGCGAGCGGGGGCGACACAGATACGCAGTATTTT.

The genes are TRBV5-1 and TRBJ1-1; TRBD1 aligns across 12 bases. V gave up 0 bases and J gave up 8 bases; unmatched junction bases: 5. Germline loops: CDR1 SGHRS, CDR2 YFSETQ. CDR3 length: 15 amino acids. This chain's CDR3 is CASSLGDRGLLEAFF. For the CDR3, the DNA is TGCGCCAGCAGCTTGGGGGACAGGGGGCTTTTGGAAGCTTTCTTT.

Regarding this clonotype: A much bigger clone sits one base away, suggesting this may be a read error. V is TRBV20-1 and J is TRBJ2-1; unclear D gene. CDR1 and CDR2 from the germline V gene are DFQATT and SNEGSKA (reference sequence). The CDR3 totals 17 residues. The CDR3 loop reads CSARDPRKIRSYIEQFF. The DNA for the CDR3 is TGCAGTGCTAGAGATCCTCGGAAAATACGGTCCTACATTGAGCAGTTCTTC.

The chain recombines TRBV7-8 with TRBJ1-1; D might be TRBD1 (5 bases). The CDR3 is made up of 12 amino acids. Germline V gene sequence: CDR1 SGHVS, CDR2 FQNEAQ. V was trimmed by 6 bases and J by 7 bases, leaving 12 bases between them. The CDR3 here is CASSNNRYEAFF. In DNA, the CDR3 is TGTGCCAGCAGTAATAACAGGTATGAAGCTTTCTTT.